This is a list of T cell receptor beta chains from one sample in a study of spatial heterogeneity in lung cancer. MiXCR, applied by TCRdb to the 5' RACE reads, yields one record per CDR3 protein. The table records about 94,000 distinct CDR3 sequences, just under 20% of them present only once. The input for sequencing was PBMCs, taken at follow-up. These receptors came from a male donor with early-stage non-small cell lung cancer. Both conserved end residues are part of each CDR3. The D gene is left open where the match is weak. Part of the rows lack a size; the others show once, few, many or a class for expanded clones.

v_gene	abundance	j_gene	d_gene	CDR3aa	CDR3nt
TRBV7-2	few	TRBJ2-7	TRBD1	CASSQEEGQGYEQYF	TGTGCCAGCAGTCAAGAGGAGGGACAGGGCTACGAGCAGTACTTC
TRBV29-1	NA	TRBJ1-1	NA	CSVGNTEAFF	TGCAGCGTCGGTAACACTGAAGCTTTCTTT
TRBV7-8	many	TRBJ2-5	TRBD2	CASSPTSGGPEGETQYF	TGTGCCAGCAGCCCCACTAGCGGGGGGCCAGAGGGAGAGACCCAGTACTTC
TRBV12-3/TRBV12-4	many	TRBJ2-5	NA	CASTLQATEETQYF	TGTGCCAGCACCCTACAGGCGACCGAAGAGACCCAGTACTTC
TRBV5-6	NA	TRBJ1-2	NA	CASSLGHNYGYTF	TGTGCCAGCAGCTTGGGACATAACTATGGCTACACCTTC
TRBV19	many	TRBJ1-5	NA	CASSMSGGVQPQHF	TGTGCCAGTAGTATGTCGGGGGGAGTGCAGCCCCAGCATTTT
TRBV11-2	few	TRBJ2-5	NA	CASSLGRAGQTQYF	TGTGCCAGCAGCTTAGGCAGGGCTGGACAGACCCAGTACTTC
TRBV11-2	NA	TRBJ2-1	NA	CASSPRLRLVGFF	TGTGCCAGCAGCCCACGATTGCGCCTAGTCGGGTTCTTC
TRBV5-6	few	TRBJ1-2	NA	CASSFRVFNYGYTF	TGTGCCAGCAGCTTTCGAGTGTTTAACTATGGCTACACCTTC
TRBV20-1	few	TRBJ1-1	NA	CRAGRGTEAFF	TGCAGGGCAGGGAGGGGCACTGAAGCTTTCTTT
TRBV7-9	few	TRBJ1-2	NA	CASSTGNVDGYTF	TGTGCCAGCAGCACAGGGAACGTGGATGGCTACACCTTC
TRBV7-2	NA	TRBJ2-2	NA	CASSLRTEKAGELFF	TGTGCCAGCAGCTTACGGACAGAGAAAGCCGGGGAGCTGTTTTTT
TRBV5-1	NA	TRBJ2-3	NA	CASSLPSDATQYF	TGCGCCAGCAGCTTGCCCTCGGACGCCACGCAGTATTTT
TRBV20-1	NA	TRBJ1-6	TRBD1	CSARDRGGSPLHF	TGCAGTGCTAGGGACAGGGGCGGCTCACCCCTCCACTTT
TRBV5-1	NA	TRBJ2-1	NA	CASSFLGGPNNEQFF	TGCGCCAGCAGTTTCTTAGGGGGGCCTAACAATGAGCAGTTCTTC
TRBV7-2	few	TRBJ1-1	NA	CASSLESSRVTEAFF	TGTGCCAGCAGCTTAGAGTCCAGTAGGGTCACTGAAGCTTTCTTT
TRBV10-3	NA	TRBJ2-7	TRBD1	CAISAGTGDSYEQYF	TGTGCCATCAGTGCGGGGACAGGCGACTCCTACGAGCAGTACTTC
TRBV3-1	NA	TRBJ2-5	NA	CASSRRRRQETQYF	TGTGCCAGCAGCAGAAGGAGGAGACAAGAGACCCAGTACTTC
TRBV10-1	few	TRBJ1-1	TRBD1	CASSESDRATEAFF	TGCGCCAGCAGTGAGTCGGACAGGGCTACTGAAGCTTTCTTT
TRBV14	few	TRBJ1-2	TRBD1	CASSPLDRRPYGYTF	TGTGCCAGCAGCCCCCTGGACAGGCGGCCCTATGGCTACACCTTC
TRBV19	NA	TRBJ2-1	NA	CASSVSTISYNEQFF	TGTGCCAGTAGTGTGAGCACCATCTCCTACAATGAGCAGTTCTTC
TRBV19	NA	TRBJ2-1	TRBD2	CASKGSGREWEQFF	TGTGCCAGTAAGGGGAGCGGGAGGGAATGGGAGCAGTTCTTC
TRBV2	NA	TRBJ1-1	NA	CASSRQDREAFF	TGTGCCAGCAGTCGGCAAGACAGAGAAGCTTTCTTT
TRBV6-5	few	TRBJ1-2	TRBD1	CASSKGTGKGYTF	TGTGCCAGCAGTAAAGGGACAGGAAAGGGCTACACCTTC
TRBV24-1	few	TRBJ1-2	NA	CATSDGAQGYGYTF	TGTGCCACCAGTGACGGGGCCCAGGGCTATGGCTACACCTTC
TRBV29-1	NA	TRBJ2-3	NA	CSVEDPVDTQYF	TGCAGCGTTGAGGACCCGGTGGATACGCAGTATTTT
TRBV20-1	NA	TRBJ2-7	NA	CSARRQTDEQYF	TGCAGTGCTAGGAGGCAGACCGACGAGCAGTACTTC